These 21 T cell receptor beta chains share one sample of origin, sequenced in a study of T-cell memory formation after mild COVID-19. A single record per CDR3 protein comes from TCRdb applying MiXCR to the 5' RACE reads. The profile shows fewer than 650,000 distinct CDR3 sequences, approximately 15% of them singletons. The sequenced material came from PBMCs or a T cell subset sorted from them (not recorded which). Source of these receptors: an adult woman who had mild COVID-19 (a few samples of this study predate the infection). Cell type and time point are not known.

This sequence joins TRBV29-1 and TRBJ2-7, with 7 bases fitting TRBD1. The germline V gene has CDR1 SQVTM and CDR2 ANQGSEA. V trimming: 2 bases; J trimming: 2 bases; junction bases outside the gene matches: 12. The CDR3 has 16 amino acids. CDR3 in amino acids: CSVEKIRTGPPYEQYF. The CDR3 coding sequence is TGCAGCGTTGAAAAAATTCGGACAGGACCTCCCTACGAGCAGTACTTC.

The rearrangement uses TRBV7-6 and TRBJ1-3; the D is unclear. Germline CDR1 SGHVS, CDR2 FNYEAQ. The CDR3 loop spans 15 amino acids. Trimming took 5 bases from V and 0 from J, leaving 11 bases between them. This CDR3 is CASSATGPSGNTIYF. CDR3 sequence (DNA): TGTGCCAGCAGCGCCACTGGGCCCTCTGGAAACACCATATATTTT.

This clonotype was counted a few times. This rearrangement joins TRBV4-3 to TRBJ1-2; TRBD1 aligns across 7 bases. Per germline, CDR1 LGHNA and CDR2 YSLEER. V lost 3 bases to trimming and J lost 4 bases; unmatched junction nucleotides: 2. CDR3 length: 13 amino acids. CDR3 loop: CASSQTGFYGYTF. CDR3 bases: TGCGCCAGCAGCCAGACAGGGTTCTATGGCTACACCTTC.

In this sample, this clonotype turned up a few times. The genes are TRBV29-1 and TRBJ2-1; TRBD2 matches at 10 bases. The CDR3 length is 14 residues. Germline loops: CDR1 SQVTM, CDR2 ANQGSEA. V gave up 4 bases and J gave up 6 bases; unmatched junction bases: 6. The CDR3 spells CSVATSGKGNEQFF. For the CDR3, the DNA is TGCAGCGTTGCTACTAGCGGGAAGGGCAATGAGCAGTTCTTC.

This clonotype was seen at least ten times. V usage is TRBV6-2 or TRBV6-3 and J usage is TRBJ2-2, with D possibly matching TRBD2 (5 bases). There are 14 residues in the CDR3. Trimming took off 0 bases at V and 3 bases at J, with 5 bases between the two ends. Germline V gene lookup returns CDR1 MNHEY and CDR2 SVGEGT. CDR3 DNA sequence: TGTGCCAGCAGTTACTCTAGCGACACCGGGGAGCTGTTTTTT. The encoded protein is CASSYSSDTGELFF.

This clonotype has at least ten counts. This chain uses TRBV3-1 with TRBJ2-2; the D gene is possibly TRBD1 (5 bases). Germline V gives CDR1 LGHDT, CDR2 YNNKEL (reference sequence). The CDR3 loop spans 13 amino acids. Between the trimmed V and J ends, which lost 4 bases and 5 bases, there was a span of 8 bases. The CDR3 nucleotides read TGTGCCAGCAGCCCCAGGGTAACCGGGGAGCTGTTTTTT. Protein sequence: CASSPRVTGELFF. The complete variable domain, with remaining parts taken from reference TRBV3-1 and TRBJ2-2, reads DTAVSQTPKYLVTQMGNDKSIKCEQNLGHDTMYWYKQDSKKFLKIMFSYNNKELIINETVPNRFSPKSPDKAHLNLHINSLELGDSAVYFCASSPRVTGELFFGEGSRLTVL.

The chain uses TRBV5-1 and TRBJ1-6, with TRBD1 matching over 9 bases. V lost 4 bases, J lost 14 bases, and 10 bases stayed unmatched. This CDR3 has 14 amino acids. Germline values: CDR1 SGHRS, CDR2 YFSETQ. CDR3 region: CASSPTGGDEALHF. In DNA, the CDR3 is TGCGCCAGCAGCCCGACAGGGGGAGACGAGGCCCTCCACTTT.

The sample holds a few counts of this clonotype. V is TRBV20-1 and J is TRBJ2-5, with 9 bases matching TRBD2. CDR3 length equals 14 residues. Trimming removed 0 bases from V and 5 bases from J; junction bases left unmatched: 4. CDR1 is DFQATT, CDR2 SNEGSKA, per germline (reference sequence). The CDR3 region is CSARDWLAGETQYF. DNA of the CDR3: TGCAGTGCTAGAGATTGGCTAGCGGGGGAGACCCAGTACTTC.

This clonotype appeared a few times. The CDR3 DNA follows: TGCGCCAGCAGCCTATTCGACAGACCAGGACGTCGAACTTTCTTT. Translation gives CASSLFDRPGRRTFF. V is TRBV4-1 and J is TRBJ1-1; D might be TRBD1 (5 bases). This CDR3 comprises 15 residues. Germline CDR1 reads MGHRA; CDR2 reads YSYEKL. V lost 4 bases, J lost 12 bases, and 24 bases lay in between.

This clonotype was detected a few times. The chain combines TRBV12-3 or TRBV12-4 with TRBJ2-4, with D possibly TRBD1 on 5 matching bases. This CDR3 has 15 amino acids. With 2 bases removed from V and 10 bases from J, the gap between germline ends came to 18 bases. In DNA form, the CDR3 reads TGTGCCAGCAGTTTAAGTAGCAGGGAAATAGGAATTCAGTACTTC. Amino acid sequence: CASSLSSREIGIQYF.

This clonotype turned up a few times. The CDR3 here is CASSSDRAPGNQPQHF. CDR3 in DNA: TGTGCCAGCAGTTCTGACAGGGCCCCCGGCAATCAGCCCCAGCATTTT. The genes are TRBV28 and TRBJ1-5; 7 bases agree with TRBD1. The J segment lost 2 bases and the V segment lost 4 bases, leaving 8 bases of the junction unmatched. Germline V gene sequence: CDR1 MDHEN, CDR2 SYDVKM. The CDR3 runs to 16 residues.

This clonotype was counted only a few times. The V gene is TRBV7-9, the J gene TRBJ2-7; D may be TRBD1 or TRBD2 (5 bases each). Germline CDR1 and CDR2: SEHNR and FQNEAQ (reference sequence). Trimming took off 4 bases at V and 4 bases at J, with 17 bases between the two ends. This CDR3 region has 15 residues. CDR3 bases: TGTGCCAGCAGCTCATCCGGGACGCAAAATTACGAGCAGTACTTC. Its translation: CASSSSGTQNYEQYF.

This clonotype has just one count. This chain uses TRBV5-1 with TRBJ2-1, with 7 nucleotides matching TRBD2. The germline CDR1 and CDR2 sequences are SGHRS and YFSETQ. The CDR3 is made up of 17 amino acids. Trimming at V came to 0 bases and at J to 2 bases, leaving 8 bases not matched to a gene. DNA for the CDR3: TGCGCCAGCAGCTTGGGGTCTACTAGCGAAACCTACAATGAGCAGTTCTTC. Translation gives CASSLGSTSETYNEQFF.

This clonotype was seen only a few times. This CDR3 is CASWTTNYGYTF. CDR3 in DNA: TGTGCCAGCTGGACAACTAACTATGGCTACACCTTC. The chain couples TRBV6-6 to TRBJ1-2, with a possible D match to TRBD1 (5 bases). Germline loops: CDR1 MNHNY, CDR2 SVGAGI (reference sequence). Trimming left V 8 bases short and J 0 bases short, with 7 bases between. There are 12 residues in the CDR3.

CDR3 coding DNA: TGTGCCAGCAGTTTTCGTGTTGGGCTTCGCAGGGGGCCGGATAATTCACCCCTCCACTTT. Translation: CASSFRVGLRRGPDNSPLHF. The V call is TRBV28, the J call TRBJ1-6; 8 positions agree with TRBD1. Germline assignment: CDR1 MDHEN and CDR2 SYDVKM. The CDR3 runs 20 residues. V lost 3 bases to trimming and J lost 5 bases; unmatched junction nucleotides: 18.

This clonotype was seen only a few times. The chain has TRBV18 and TRBJ2-4; D ambiguous. The CDR3 covers 16 residues. Trimming cost V 1 base and J 0 bases, with 10 bases left between them. Germline-derived CDR1 and CDR2 are KGHSH and LQKENI. In DNA, the CDR3 is TGTGCCAGCTCACCACGAGAGGAAATAGCCAAAAACATTCAGTACTTC. Its protein product is CASSPREEIAKNIQYF.

This clonotype has more than one count but fewer than ten. V usage is TRBV9 and J usage is TRBJ2-7; tentative D call: TRBD1 (5 bases). Trimming took off 1 base at V and 3 bases at J, with 8 bases between the two ends. The CDR3 length is 13 residues. Per germline, CDR1 SGDLS and CDR2 YYNGEE. The CDR3 region is CASSVSTGYEQYF. The CDR3 DNA is TGTGCCAGCAGCGTATCCACAGGCTACGAGCAGTACTTC.

This clonotype was counted a few times. The chain is built from TRBV12-3 or TRBV12-4 and TRBJ2-1, with 10 nucleotides matching TRBD2. J lost 0 bases, V lost 6 bases, and 11 bases had no gene match. The CDR3 loop spans 18 amino acids. The CDR3 spells CASSRASLAGSSYNEQFF. The CDR3 coding sequence is TGTGCCAGCAGCCGCGCCTCACTAGCGGGGTCCTCCTACAATGAGCAGTTCTTC.

The CDR3 DNA follows: TGTGCCAGCAGGGACGGGACCTACAATGAGCAGTTCTTC. It is translated as CASRDGTYNEQFF. The chain uses TRBV7-6 and TRBJ2-1, with D tentatively TRBD2 (5 bases). The CDR3 runs to 13 residues. Trimming left V 6 bases short and J 2 bases short, with 8 bases between. Germline CDR1 reads SGHVS; CDR2 reads FNYEAQ.

The chain has TRBV29-1 and TRBJ1-2; 9 nucleotides align to TRBD1. CDR1 and CDR2 (germline): SQVTM, ANQGSEA. Trimming took 6 bases from V and 7 from J; bases not matched to a gene: 18. The CDR3 covers 16 residues. CDR3 bases: TGCAGCGTGCAGGCGGGACAGGGAATTATAGGCCGTGGCTACACCTTC. Its translation: CSVQAGQGIIGRGYTF.

V usage is TRBV18 and J usage is TRBJ1-2; D uncertain. The germline gives CDR1 KGHSH, CDR2 LQKENI. V was clipped by 0 bases and J by 2 bases, with 4 bases between them. The length of the CDR3 is 13 residues. CDR3 protein: CASSPPPNYGYTF. Written as DNA, the CDR3 is TGTGCCAGCTCACCACCGCCGAACTATGGCTACACCTTC. Variable domain in full (rest from reference TRBV18 and TRBJ1-2): NAGVMQNPRHLVRRRGQEARLRCSPMKGHSHVYWYRQLPEEGLKFMVYLQKENIIDESGMPKERFSAEFPKEGPSILRIQQVVRGDSAAYFCASSPPPNYGYTFGSGTRLTVV.